One and the same sample provided the 27 T cell receptor beta chains below, sequenced in a study of cytomegalovirus exposure and HLA in healthy donors. The PCR employed 60 Vbeta primers together with 13 Jbeta primers. Clones were sequenced by immunoSEQ multiplex PCR, and TCRdb holds only the in-frame ones, with some missing. Altogether around 150,000 clones are present, around 75% being singletons, with the ten largest covering roughly 4%. The sample comprised PBMCs. The receptor set was obtained from a man in his sixties in good health and CMV-seronegative.

The V gene is TRBV7-8, the J gene TRBJ2-1; D is unclear. The CDR3 consists of 14 residues. Trimming left V 0 bases short and J 6 bases short, with 9 bases between. From germline, CDR1 is SGHVS and CDR2 FQNEAQ. As DNA, the CDR3 is TGTGCCAGCAGCTTAGCGGCCAGGCTCAATGAGCAGTTCTTC. Translating it yields CASSLAARLNEQFF. Full variable domain (outside the CDR3, taken from reference TRBV7-8 and TRBJ2-1): GAGVSQSPRYKVAKRGQDVALRCDPISGHVSLFWYQQALGQGPEFLTYFQNEAQLDKSGLPSDRFFAERPEGSVSTLKIQRTQQEDSAVYLCASSLAARLNEQFFGPGTRLTVL.

This sequence joins TRBV7-2 and TRBJ1-4, with TRBD1 identical over 7 bases. After removal of 1 base from V and 0 bases from J, the junction contained 5 bases not matched to a gene. The CDR3 totals 17 residues. Germline CDR1 is SGHTA and CDR2 is FQGNSA. In DNA form, the CDR3 reads TGTGCCAGCAGCTTAGATGGGGACAGCTCAACTAATGAAAAACTGTTTTTT. This encodes CASSLDGDSSTNEKLFF.

The chain uses TRBV7-9 and TRBJ2-5; the D gene is possibly TRBD1 (6 bases). V was shortened by 4 bases and J by 2 bases, with 17 bases between the two germline ends. The CDR3 has 16 residues. Germline CDR1 and CDR2: SEHNR and FQNEAQ (reference sequence). Here the CDR3 DNA reads TGTGCCAGCAGCTCGATCTTCGACAGGCAACAAGAGACCCAGTACTTC. Its translation: CASSSIFDRQQETQYF.

V and J are TRBV29-1 and TRBJ2-7; TRBD2 is a possible D gene (5 bases). The CDR3 is 11 residues long. V was clipped by 4 bases and J by 2 bases, with 6 bases between them. CDR1 and CDR2 from the germline V gene are SQVTM and ANQGSEA. The CDR3 sequence is CSVGTPYEQYF. The CDR3 DNA sequence: TGCAGCGTTGGGACTCCCTACGAGCAGTACTTC.

The chain uses TRBV5-4 and TRBJ2-6; maybe TRBD2 (5 bases). Trimming took off 4 bases at V and 0 bases at J, with 14 bases between the two ends. The CDR3 runs to 17 residues. Germline CDR1 reads SGHNT; CDR2 reads YYREEE (reference sequence). The CDR3 here is CASSPNSGNSGANVLTF. The CDR3 nucleotides read TGTGCCAGCAGCCCCAACAGCGGAAACTCTGGGGCCAACGTCCTGACTTTC.

CDR3 sequence (DNA): TGTGCCAGCAGCGAATTACTCTCGCCTCTTAATGAAAAACTGTTTTTT. The encoded protein is CASSELLSPLNEKLFF. The rearrangement links TRBV7-9 to TRBJ1-4; no firm D call. The CDR3 runs 16 residues. V dropped 5 bases and J dropped 4 bases, with 17 bases sitting between them. CDR1 is SEHNR, CDR2 FQNEAQ, per germline (reference sequence).

V and J are TRBV29-1 and TRBJ1-2, with 12 bases that match TRBD1. The CDR3 runs to 15 residues. Germline V gene lookup returns CDR1 SQVTM and CDR2 ANQGSEA. V shed 4 bases, J shed 4 bases, and the junction held 7 bases outside the gene matches. The CDR3 region is CSVAGTGGSFYGYTF. The CDR3 nucleotides read TGCAGCGTTGCCGGGACAGGGGGCTCCTTCTATGGCTACACCTTC.

Comment on this clone: This likely comes from a read error, as the CDR3 has no conserved phenylalanine or tryptophan at its end. No DNA is shown, since the ends of the CDR3 on it are uncertain; the CDR3 is the one TCRdb lists. V is TRBV28 and J is TRBJ1-2. Germline V gene lookup returns CDR1 MDHEN and CDR2 SYDVKM. The CDR3 region is 12 residues in length, termini included. The CDR3 is CASSDPRDFIWG.

The genes are TRBV7-2 and TRBJ2-2, with D tentatively TRBD2 (5 bases). Germline-derived CDR1 and CDR2 are SGHTA and FQGNSA. With 5 bases removed from V and 2 bases from J, the gap between germline ends came to 15 bases. CDR3 length equals 16 residues. The CDR3 spells CASSPDPGINTGELFF. The CDR3 DNA reads TGTGCCAGCAGCCCGGACCCGGGGATAAACACCGGGGAGCTGTTTTTT.

V is TRBV9 and J is TRBJ2-7, with TRBD2 matching over 7 bases. This CDR3 is built from 14 residues. V lost 4 bases, J lost 2 bases, and 6 bases stayed unmatched. CDR1 is SGDLS and CDR2 is YYNGEE in the germline V gene. Here the CDR3 DNA reads TGTGCCAGCAGCCTCGGACTAGTTCCCTACGAGCAGTACTTC. Translating gives CASSLGLVPYEQYF.

This chain uses TRBV2 with TRBJ2-3, with TRBD1 identical over 10 bases. Per germline, CDR1 SNHLY and CDR2 FYNNEI. This CDR3 region has 19 residues. V lost 9 bases and J lost 0; bases outside the gene matches: 18. CDR3 DNA sequence: TGTGCCAGAGGGGGAGGAGGACAGGGGGACCTTTTTAGCACAGATACGCAGTATTTT. This translates into CARGGGGQGDLFSTDTQYF.

This clone has a single count. The V call is TRBV2, the J call TRBJ2-7; TRBD1 matches at 7 bases. Germline-derived CDR1 and CDR2 are SNHLY and FYNNEI. This CDR3 is built from 16 residues. Trimming at V came to 8 bases and at J to 0 bases, leaving 13 bases not matched to a gene. CDR3 DNA: TGTGCCAGCTCGATCGGACAGGCGCAGAGCTCCTACGAGCAGTACTTC. Amino acids: CASSIGQAQSSYEQYF.

This chain uses TRBV27 with TRBJ2-7; D is ambiguous. The CDR3 consists of 12 residues. V lost 3 bases, J lost 4 bases, and 7 bases lay in between. Germline loops: CDR1 MNHEY, CDR2 SMNVEV (reference sequence). The CDR3 region is CASSFDLYEQYF. The CDR3 coding sequence is TGTGCCAGCAGTTTCGATCTATACGAGCAGTACTTC.

The gene calls are TRBV4-1 and TRBJ1-2; 10 nucleotides line up with TRBD1. CDR1 and CDR2 from the germline V gene are MGHRA and YSYEKL. Trimming removed 4 bases from V and 8 bases from J; junction bases left unmatched: 4. The CDR3 runs to 13 residues. The DNA for the CDR3 is TGCGCCAGCAGCCGGGGGGACAGGGGAGGCTACACCTTC. Residues: CASSRGDRGGYTF.

The genes are TRBV11-2 and TRBJ2-4; 10 positions match TRBD2. Germline V gene sequence: CDR1 SGHAT, CDR2 FQNNGV. The CDR3 has 18 amino acids. The V and J ends lost 4 bases and 0 bases, in that order; junction bases with no gene match: 9. The CDR3 bases are TGTGCCAGCAGCTACCGGACTAGCGGACCTATAGCCAAAAACATTCAGTACTTC. It encodes CASSYRTSGPIAKNIQYF. The variable domain in full, completed from reference TRBV11-2 and TRBJ2-4, reads EAGVAQSPRYKIIEKRQSVAFWCNPISGHATLYWYQQILGQGPKLLIQFQNNGVVDDSQLPKDRFSAERLKGVDSTLKIQPAKLEDSAVYLCASSYRTSGPIAKNIQYFGAGTRLSVL.

This clone was found a few times. The chain uses TRBV28 and TRBJ2-7; a weak D match, TRBD2 (6 bases). This CDR3 comprises 17 residues. Germline CDR1 reads MDHEN; CDR2 reads SYDVKM. V lost 3 bases and J 0 bases, leaving 18 bases between the germline ends. The CDR3: CASSFGRRGDFSYEQYF. The CDR3 DNA is TGTGCCAGCAGTTTTGGCCGTCGAGGGGACTTCTCCTACGAGCAGTACTTC.

The chain employs TRBV28 and TRBJ2-1; 12 nucleotides agree with TRBD2. The CDR3 has 15 residues. CDR1 is MDHEN, CDR2 SYDVKM, per germline. V lost 7 bases to trimming and J lost 3 bases; unmatched junction nucleotides: 4. The chain's CDR3 is CASTASGRDYNEQFF. CDR3 coding DNA: TGTGCCAGCACCGCTAGCGGGAGGGACTACAATGAGCAGTTCTTC.

V is TRBV28 and J is TRBJ2-4; tentative D call: TRBD2 (6 bases). Germline assignment: CDR1 MDHEN and CDR2 SYDVKM. The germline V and J ends were trimmed by 1 base and 6 bases, with 10 bases remaining between them. This CDR3 is built from 14 residues. Here the CDR3 DNA reads TGTGCCAGCAGTTTATCCCTCGGGAGAAACATTCAGTACTTC. Translated, it gives CASSLSLGRNIQYF.

This clone turned up a few times. The chain has TRBV9 and TRBJ2-3; unclear D gene. The CDR3 is 14 residues long. V lost 4 bases and J 0 bases, leaving 9 bases between the germline ends. Looked up from germline, CDR1 is SGDLS and CDR2 is YYNGEE. In nucleotides, the CDR3 is TGTGCCAGCAGCCCGCTTACTAGCACAGATACGCAGTATTTT. It yields the protein CASSPLTSTDTQYF. Full variable domain (missing parts from reference TRBV9 and TRBJ2-3): DSGVTQTPKHLITATGQRVTLRCSPRSGDLSVYWYQQSLDQGLQFLIQYYNGEERAKGNILERFSAQQFPDLHSELNLSSLELGDSALYFCASSPLTSTDTQYFGPGTRLTVL.

The chain links TRBV12-5 to TRBJ2-1; D unresolved. Trimming removed 2 bases from V and 0 bases from J, with 5 bases in between. The germline CDR1 and CDR2 sequences are LGHNT and FRNRAP. There are 14 residues in the CDR3. The CDR3 nucleotides are TGTGCTAGTGGTTTGCTAACCTCCTACAATGAGCAGTTCTTC. Residues: CASGLLTSYNEQFF. Combining the CDR3 with reference TRBV12-5 and TRBJ2-1 gives the whole variable domain DARVTQTPRHKVTEMGQEVTMRCQPILGHNTVFWYRQTMMQGLELLAYFRNRAPLDDSGMPKDRFSAEMPDATLATLKIQPSEPRDSAVYFCASGLLTSYNEQFFGPGTRLTVL.

In DNA form, the CDR3 reads TGTGCCAGCAGCTTGGCTCTGGGACTAAAAGGTTCCGGGGAGCTGTTTTTT. This codes for CASSLALGLKGSGELFF. The chain recombines TRBV5-6 with TRBJ2-2; 7 nucleotides agree with TRBD2. The J segment lost 6 bases and the V segment lost 0 bases, leaving 11 bases of the junction unmatched. The CDR3 consists of 17 residues. Germline V CDR1 and CDR2: SGHDT, YYEEEE. Combining the CDR3 with reference TRBV5-6 and TRBJ2-2 gives the whole variable domain DAGVTQSPTHLIKTRGQQVTLRCSPKSGHDTVSWYQQALGQGPQFIFQYYEEEERQRGNFPDRFSGHQFPNYSSELNVNALLLGDSALYLCASSLALGLKGSGELFFGEGSRLTVL.

Comments on this clone: Other DNA sequences in the sample encode the same CDR3. CDR3 in DNA: TGCGCCAGCAGCATGGACAATAACTATGGCTACACCTTC. Protein sequence: CASSMDNNYGYTF. The chain employs TRBV5-1 and TRBJ1-2; TRBD1 might be the D (5 bases). V was trimmed by 4 bases and J by 1 base, leaving 8 bases between them. The V gene's germline CDR1 is SGHRS and CDR2 YFSETQ. CDR3 size: 13 residues.

This clone was detected only a few times. V usage is TRBV12-5 and J usage is TRBJ2-5; D is perhaps TRBD1 (6 bases). With 1 base removed from V and 5 bases from J, the gap between germline ends came to 11 bases. Germline loops: CDR1 LGHNT, CDR2 FRNRAP. The CDR3 consists of 14 residues. The CDR3 DNA reads TGTGCTAGTGGTTTGGGGGGGCGCGGGGAGACCCAGTACTTC. This codes for CASGLGGRGETQYF.

The rearrangement links TRBV19 to TRBJ1-4; D uncertain. Germline lookup yields CDR1 LNHDA and CDR2 SQIVND (reference sequence). Trimming stripped 5 bases from V and 0 bases from J, with 10 bases between. The length of the CDR3 is 15 residues. In DNA form, the CDR3 reads TGTGCCAGTAGTCTGTTCAGGCCAACTAATGAAAAACTGTTTTTT. Protein sequence: CASSLFRPTNEKLFF.

This clone was detected only a few times. This chain connects TRBV5-1 to TRBJ1-1; D possibly corresponds to TRBD1 (6 bases). Germline values: CDR1 SGHRS, CDR2 YFSETQ. V was shortened by 1 base and J by 0 bases, with 10 bases between the two germline ends. The CDR3 runs to 15 residues. Here the CDR3 reads CASSLMTGLNTEAFF. In DNA, the CDR3 is TGCGCCAGCAGCTTGATGACAGGTTTGAACACTGAAGCTTTCTTT.

This chain joins TRBV5-1 and TRBJ2-2; 9 nucleotides match TRBD2. V lost 0 bases to trimming and J lost 5 bases; unmatched junction nucleotides: 8. The CDR3 has 17 residues. Per germline, CDR1 SGHRS and CDR2 YFSETQ. The CDR3 loop is CASSLGGGRARTGELFF. The DNA for the CDR3 is TGCGCCAGCAGCTTGGGGGGCGGGAGGGCCCGGACCGGGGAGCTGTTTTTT.

This clone showed up just a few times. The rearrangement joins TRBV7-9 to TRBJ1-5; 9 nucleotides match TRBD1. V was clipped by 6 bases and J by 2 bases; unmatched bases: 17. Per the germline V gene, CDR1 is SEHNR and CDR2 is FQNEAQ (reference sequence). This CDR3 has 19 residues. The CDR3 DNA sequence: TGTGCCAGCAGACTAGAGGGGACAGGGTGGGTATTCGGCAATCAGCCCCAGCATTTT. Translated: CASRLEGTGWVFGNQPQHF.